Listed below are T cell receptor beta chains from one sample, sequenced in a study of blood T cell repertoires in COVID-19. Only in-frame clones appear in the TCRdb table, and some are missing; sequencing was by immunoSEQ multiplex PCR. The sample has about 300,000 clones, around 83% seen once; the top ten hold approximately 1.3%. The sample was peripheral blood. These receptors all stem from a woman in her 50s with acute or convalescent COVID-19. CDR3s include the opening cysteine and the closing phenylalanine or tryptophan. The D gene is left open where the match is weak. Rows may omit the clone size; those that give it use once, few, many or a size class.

>TRBD2|TRBV5-6|TRBJ2-1|.
CASNRVAGDLNEQFF
TGTGCCAGCAATCGAGTAGCGGGAGATTTGAATGAGCAGTTCTTC
>.|TRBV2|TRBJ1-2|.
CASQDDSGWGYTF
TGTGCCAGCCAAGATGACAGTGGATGGGGCTACACCTTC
>TRBD1|TRBV30|TRBJ2-2|.
CAWTSTDRVTGELFF
TGTGCCTGGACCTCCACGGACAGGGTAACCGGGGAGCTGTTTTTT
>TRBD2|TRBV11-1|TRBJ2-3|.
CASSSWTSGDTDTQYF
TGTGCCAGCAGCTCGTGGACTAGCGGGGACACAGATACGCAGTATTTT
>.|TRBV6-2/TRBV6-3|TRBJ2-4|.
CASSPPPGSGNIQYF
TGTGCCAGCAGTCCCCCGCCGGGATCCGGAAACATTCAGTACTTC
>TRBD2|TRBV3-1/TRBV3-2|TRBJ2-1|.
CASSHIRGGNEQFF
TGTGCCAGCAGCCATATTCGGGGGGGCAATGAGCAGTTCTTC
>.|TRBV14|TRBJ2-3|.
CASSQDRGGVTTDTQYF
TGTGCCAGCAGCCAAGATCGGGGTGGTGTCACCACAGATACGCAGTATTTT
>.|TRBV5-5|TRBJ1-5|.
CASSPPPGEPQHF
TGTGCCAGCAGCCCACCCCCAGGGGAGCCCCAGCATTTT
>TRBD1|TRBV5-1|TRBJ2-3|.
CASSPRGTGEYTQYF
TGCGCCAGCAGCCCCCGCGGGACAGGGGAATATACGCAGTATTTT
>TRBD2|TRBV5-1|TRBJ2-7|once
CASSLGASGKRGQQYF
TGCGCCAGCAGCTTGGGCGCTAGCGGGAAGCGGGGCCAGCAGTACTTC
>.|TRBV18|TRBJ1-5|.
CASSTGGGNQPQHF
TGTGCCAGCTCGACAGGTGGGGGCAATCAGCCCCAGCATTTT
>.|TRBV6-6|TRBJ1-4|few
CASSPRRDNEKLFF
TGTGCCAGCAGTCCTCGACGGGATAATGAAAAACTGTTTTTT